These T cell receptor beta chains were read from a single sample in a study of post-analysis software for immune sequencing data. TCRdb redid the calling of the PCR reads with MiXCR, one entry per CDR3 protein. This sample has about 570,000 distinct CDR3 sequences, with less than 40% found just once. Sequenced input: blood. These receptor sequences come from a girl under 18 with multiple sclerosis. Each CDR3 is given with its conserved first and last residue. The D gene is left open where the match is weak. For some rows the clone size is stated as once, few or many, or as a class when expanded; others skip it.

clone size | D gene | J gene | V gene | CDR3 protein | CDR3 DNA
few | TRBD1 | TRBJ2-6 | TRBV13 | CASSRRQGTMRGANVLTF | TGTGCCAGCAGCAGGAGACAGGGGACAATGAGGGGGGCCAACGTCCTGACTTTC
. | . | TRBJ2-7 | TRBV28 | CASSHGWWGQEKTYEQYF | TGTGCCAGCAGTCACGGGTGGTGGGGGCAGGAAAAGACCTACGAGCAGTACTTC
. | . | TRBJ1-5 | TRBV20-1 | CSASDSEIHQPQHF | TGCAGTGCTAGTGATTCGGAAATTCATCAGCCCCAGCATTTT
. | TRBD1 | TRBJ2-5 | TRBV5-1 | CASSLFATGQETQYF | TGCGCCAGCAGCTTGTTCGCGACAGGGCAAGAGACCCAGTACTTC
. | . | TRBJ2-3 | TRBV20-1 | CSAREVSRTQYF | TGCAGTGCTAGGGAGGTCTCCCGTACGCAGTATTTT
few | . | TRBJ2-7 | TRBV20-1 | CSARSEGFYEQYF | TGCAGTGCTAGATCGGAGGGTTTTTACGAGCAGTACTTC
. | TRBD2 | TRBJ2-5 | TRBV2 | CASVYGTSGGAWETQYF | TGTGCCAGCGTGTACGGGACTAGCGGGGGGGCTTGGGAGACCCAGTACTTC
. | . | TRBJ2-5 | TRBV20-1 | CSAQKPVRQETQYF | TGCAGTGCCCAAAAACCGGTCAGACAAGAGACCCAGTACTTC
. | . | TRBJ2-7 | TRBV2 | CASRDIGPPEQYF | TGTGCCAGCAGAGACATCGGCCCTCCCGAGCAGTACTTC
. | . | TRBJ2-7 | TRBV3-1 | CASSQEDGFNEQYF | TGTGCCAGCAGCCAAGAAGACGGATTCAACGAGCAGTACTTC
. | . | TRBJ2-1 | TRBV7-2 | CASSLVGWEDNEQFF | TGTGCCAGCAGCTTAGTGGGGTGGGAGGACAATGAGCAGTTCTTC
. | . | TRBJ1-2 | TRBV27 | CASREGNYGYTF | TGTGCCAGCAGGGAGGGGAACTATGGCTACACCTTC
. | . | TRBJ1-6 | TRBV7-6 | CASSSLGGAPLHF | TGTGCCAGCAGCTCCCTGGGCGGGGCACCCCTCCACTTT
many | . | TRBJ2-5 | TRBV29-1 | CSVPPGAGTETQYF | TGCAGCGTCCCACCGGGGGCGGGGACAGAGACCCAGTACTTC
. | . | TRBJ2-7 | TRBV5-1 | CASSLYGGEYEQYF | TGCGCCAGCAGCTTGTACGGTGGTGAGTACGAGCAGTACTTC
. | . | TRBJ1-5 | TRBV20-1 | CSAGSSGQVNQPQHF | TGCAGTGCTGGGTCCTCGGGACAAGTCAATCAGCCCCAGCATTTT
. | . | TRBJ2-3 | TRBV6-1 | CASSEAGGTQYF | TGTGCCAGCAGTGAAGCTGGGGGTACGCAGTATTTT
. | TRBD1 | TRBJ2-5 | TRBV5-1 | CASSSGTASRETQYF | TGCGCCAGCAGCTCCGGGACAGCTTCCAGGGAGACCCAGTACTTC